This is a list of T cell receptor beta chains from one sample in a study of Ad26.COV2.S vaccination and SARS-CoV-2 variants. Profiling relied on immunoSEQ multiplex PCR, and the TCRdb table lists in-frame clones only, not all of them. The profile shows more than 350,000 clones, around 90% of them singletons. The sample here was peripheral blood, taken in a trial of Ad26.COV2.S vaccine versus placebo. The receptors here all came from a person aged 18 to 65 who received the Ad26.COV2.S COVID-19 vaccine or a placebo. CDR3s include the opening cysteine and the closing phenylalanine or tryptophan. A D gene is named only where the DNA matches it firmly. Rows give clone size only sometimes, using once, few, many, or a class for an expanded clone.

TGTGCCAGCAGCCCAAAGGGACTAGCGGGGGCCTACGAGCAGTACTTC,CASSPKGLAGAYEQYF,TRBJ2-7,TRBD2,TRBV5-4,-
TGCGCCAGCAGCCAAGAGGTGGAGGCGCTCTCTGGAAACACCATATATTTT,CASSQEVEALSGNTIYF,TRBJ1-3,-,TRBV4-3,-
TGTGCCAGCTCGCCAAAACATATTACCCGACAGGGTCCCACCGGGGAGCTGTTTTTT,CASSPKHITRQGPTGELFF,TRBJ2-2,TRBD1,TRBV18,once
TGTGCCAGCAGCTTTTCGTCTCCGGCGAACACTGAAGCTTTCTTT,CASSFSSPANTEAFF,TRBJ1-1,-,TRBV11-2,-
TGTGCCAGCAGCTTGATTCTGGGGACAGCCCTCACAGATACGCAGTATTTT,CASSLILGTALTDTQYF,TRBJ2-3,TRBD1,TRBV5-4,-
TGTGCCAGCAGCCCTCCGGGCAGCTCTAACTATGGCTACACCTTC,CASSPPGSSNYGYTF,TRBJ1-2,-,TRBV7-9,-
TGTGCCAGCAGTAGAGACACTGAAGCTTTCTTT,CASSRDTEAFF,TRBJ1-1,-,TRBV6-5,-
TGCAGCGTGCTAGCTCCGGGACAGGGACATGGCTACACCTTC,CSVLAPGQGHGYTF,TRBJ1-2,TRBD1,TRBV29-1,once
TGTGCCAGCAGCCAAGCGGGGACTAGCGGGAGCTACGAGCAGTACTTC,CASSQAGTSGSYEQYF,TRBJ2-7,TRBD2,TRBV3-1/TRBV3-2,-
TGTGCCAGCAGTTTGTATGGGGGGGAATACGGCAATCAGCCCCAGCATTTT,CASSLYGGEYGNQPQHF,TRBJ1-5,-,TRBV28,-
TGTGCCAGTAGTTCCCCCTCGGAGGGACTAGCGTTAAAGGAGCAGTACTTC,CASSSPSEGLALKEQYF,TRBJ2-7,TRBD2,TRBV19,-
TGCGCCAGCAGCCAAAACCGGGGGTCCTACGAGCAGTACTTC,CASSQNRGSYEQYF,TRBJ2-7,-,TRBV4-1,-
TGCGCCAGCAGCCAAAATTCCAGGGGTTCGGAGCCCCAGCATTTT,CASSQNSRGSEPQHF,TRBJ1-5,-,TRBV4-3,-
TGTGCCAGCAGTCAAGCCTTGAACACTGAAGCTTTCTTT,CASSQALNTEAFF,TRBJ1-1,-,TRBV2,-
TGTGCCAGCAGCTTACTTAACCATGAGCAGTTCTTC,CASSLLNHEQFF,TRBJ2-1,-,TRBV11-3,-
TGTGCCAGCAGTTTAGACAACTACAATGAGCATTTCTTC,CASSLDNYNEHFF,TRBJ2-1,-,TRBV27,-
TGTGCCAGCAGTCTACTTGGGACAGTCAACACTGAAGCTTTCTTT,CASSLLGTVNTEAFF,TRBJ1-1,TRBD1,TRBV2,-
TGTGCCATCAGTGTCGGGACTAGCGCCGGGGAGCTGTTTTTT,CAISVGTSAGELFF,TRBJ2-2,TRBD2,TRBV10-3,-
TGTGCCAGTAGGAGCGGGAGTAGCACAGATACGCAGTATTTT,CASRSGSSTDTQYF,TRBJ2-3,TRBD2,TRBV19,-
TGTGCCTGCCGGCGACTGCAAACCGGGGAGCTGTTTTTT,CACRRLQTGELFF,TRBJ2-2,-,TRBV30,-
TGTGCCACCTCACAGGGGAGAAGGAGCTCTAATGAAAAACTGTTTTTT,CATSQGRRSSNEKLFF,TRBJ1-4,TRBD1,TRBV19,-
TGTGCCAGCAGCTTAACTGCCACTGAAGCTTTCTTT,CASSLTATEAFF,TRBJ1-1,-,TRBV7-9,-
TGTGCCAGCAGGAGGATCGACACTGAAGCTTTCTTT,CASRRIDTEAFF,TRBJ1-1,-,TRBV28,once
TGTGCCAGCAGCGGGGGGTGGACAGGCGTCTACAATGAGCAGTTCTTC,CASSGGWTGVYNEQFF,TRBJ2-1,-,TRBV5-4,-
TGTGCCACCAGTGATCCACCTAGCGGGAGGACAGATACGCAGTATTTT,CATSDPPSGRTDTQYF,TRBJ2-3,TRBD2,TRBV24-1,-
TGTGCCAGACATGTGCTCTCTGGAAACACCATATATTTT,CARHVLSGNTIYF,TRBJ1-3,-,TRBV2,many
TGTGCCAGCAGCCAACTTGTGGGACTAGCAGATACGCAGTATTTT,CASSQLVGLADTQYF,TRBJ2-3,TRBD2,TRBV4-2,once
TGCGCCAGCAGCTTTAGTGGTGCTGAGCAGTTCTTC,CASSFSGAEQFF,TRBJ2-1,-,TRBV4-3,-
TGTGCCAGCAGCTTTACCCTCCGGACTAGCGGGAACAATGAGCAGTTCTTC,CASSFTLRTSGNNEQFF,TRBJ2-1,TRBD2,TRBV11-3,-
TGTGCCTGTAAGGGGGGGGGAATCTATGGCTACACCTTC,CACKGGGIYGYTF,TRBJ1-2,-,TRBV30,-
TGTGCCAGTAGAACAGGGTGGTCCAATCAGCCCCAGCATTTT,CASRTGWSNQPQHF,TRBJ1-5,-,TRBV19,-
TGTGCCAGCAGCTCCATAGCGGGCACAGATACGCAGTATTTT,CASSSIAGTDTQYF,TRBJ2-3,-,TRBV5-4,-
TGCGCCAGCAGTCAATCTAGAGGTAATTCACCCCTCCACTTT,CASSQSRGNSPLHF,TRBJ1-6,-,TRBV23-1,few
TGTGCCAGCAGTTTCCCCGGAGCGGGAGAAGGCAATGAGCAGTTCTTC,CASSFPGAGEGNEQFF,TRBJ2-1,TRBD2,TRBV6-6,-
TGTGCCAGCAGCGTACAGGGGGCGCGCACCGGGGAGCTGTTTTTT,CASSVQGARTGELFF,TRBJ2-2,TRBD1,TRBV9,once
TGCGCCAGCAGCCAAGAAATTTCTTCCGTGGGGAACCAGAACACTGAAGCTTTCTTT,CASSQEISSVGNQNTEAFF,TRBJ1-1,-,TRBV4-3,-
TGTGCCATCAGTGTCGCTAGCGGGAGCTACTACAATGAGCAGTTCTTC,CAISVASGSYYNEQFF,TRBJ2-1,TRBD2,TRBV10-3,-
TGTGCCAGCAGTCTGACCGGGACACCCCCGGGGGAGCAGTACTTC,CASSLTGTPPGEQYF,TRBJ2-7,-,TRBV6-2/TRBV6-3,-
TGTGCCTGGAGTGTTTTGGGCTTTGGCACAGATACGCAGTATTTT,CAWSVLGFGTDTQYF,TRBJ2-3,-,TRBV30,-
TGTGCCAGCAGGGAAAACAGGGTAGAAGCTTTCTTT,CASRENRVEAFF,TRBJ1-1,-,TRBV2,-
TGTGCCAGCAGTACGCATGGGGTTAAGGATGAAAAACTGTTTTTT,CASSTHGVKDEKLFF,TRBJ1-4,-,TRBV27,-